The text below deals with one T cell receptor (beta chain). Looked up from germline, CDR1 is LNHNV and CDR2 is YYDKDF (reference sequence). The CDR3 runs to 17 residues. The V segment lost 0 bases and the J segment 3 bases; nucleotides outside the gene matches: 8. The data were taken from a study of regulatory T cells in long-lasting Graves disease. The time point was: newly diagnosed GD, antithyroid drugs for less than 3 months. From PBMCs, RNA was extracted and then used to make the TCR library. CDR3 regions were amplified by Arm-PCR using iRepertoire HTBI primers to build TCR beta libraries. Each CDR3 protein is one row after TCRdb ran MiXCR on the multiplex PCR reads. The table shows approximately 400,000 distinct CDR3 sequences, with roughly a sixth occurring only once.

The rearrangement uses TRBV15 and TRBJ1-5, with 7 bases matching TRBD1. The clonotype was recovered from a female donor with Graves disease. Specimen: peripheral blood mononuclear cells (PBMCs), collected at new diagnosis, from a patient treated with antithyroid drugs. The CDR3 DNA follows: TGTGCCACCAGCAGAGATTGGGGCAGGGGGGTCAATCAGCCCCAGCATTTT. Translated, it gives CATSRDWGRGVNQPQHF.